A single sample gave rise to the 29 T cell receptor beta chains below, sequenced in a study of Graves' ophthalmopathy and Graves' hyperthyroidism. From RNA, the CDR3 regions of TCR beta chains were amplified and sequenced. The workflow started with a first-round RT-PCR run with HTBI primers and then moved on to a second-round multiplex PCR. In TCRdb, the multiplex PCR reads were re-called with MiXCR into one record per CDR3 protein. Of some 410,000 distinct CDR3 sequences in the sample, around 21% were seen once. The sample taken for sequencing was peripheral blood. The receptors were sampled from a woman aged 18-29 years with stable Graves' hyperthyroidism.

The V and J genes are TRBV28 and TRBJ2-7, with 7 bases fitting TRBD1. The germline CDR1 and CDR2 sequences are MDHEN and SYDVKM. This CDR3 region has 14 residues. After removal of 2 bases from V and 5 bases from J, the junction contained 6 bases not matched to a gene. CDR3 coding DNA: TGTGCCAGCAGTTTACTTCGACAGGGCCACGAGCAGTACTTC. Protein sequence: CASSLLRQGHEQYF. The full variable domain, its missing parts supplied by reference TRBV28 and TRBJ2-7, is DVKVTQSSRYLVKRTGEKVFLECVQDMDHENMFWYRQDPGLGLRLIYFSYDVKMKEKGDIPEGYSVSREKKERFSLILESASTNQTSMYLCASSLLRQGHEQYFGPGTRLTVT.

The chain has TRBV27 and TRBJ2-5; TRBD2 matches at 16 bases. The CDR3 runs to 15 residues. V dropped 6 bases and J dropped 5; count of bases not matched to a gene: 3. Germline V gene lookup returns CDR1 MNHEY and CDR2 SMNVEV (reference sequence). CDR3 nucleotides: TGTGCCAGCAGGGGACTAGCGGGGGGGCTTGAGACCCAGTACTTC. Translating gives CASRGLAGGLETQYF.

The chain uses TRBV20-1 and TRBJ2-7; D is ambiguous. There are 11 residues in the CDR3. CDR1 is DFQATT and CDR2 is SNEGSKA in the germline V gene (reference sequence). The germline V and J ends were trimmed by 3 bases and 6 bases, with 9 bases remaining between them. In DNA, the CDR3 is TGCAGTGCTAGTGTGGGATCCGAGCAGTACTTC. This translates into CSASVGSEQYF.

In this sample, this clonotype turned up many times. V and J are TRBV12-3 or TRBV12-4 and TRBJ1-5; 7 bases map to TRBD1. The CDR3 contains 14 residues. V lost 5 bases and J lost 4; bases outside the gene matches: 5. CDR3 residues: CASSLGQVNQPQHF. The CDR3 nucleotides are TGTGCCAGCAGTCTCGGACAGGTAAATCAGCCCCAGCATTTT.

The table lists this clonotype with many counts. Here the CDR3 reads CASSWATTEAFF. The CDR3 DNA sequence: TGCGCCAGCAGTTGGGCGACCACTGAAGCTTTCTTT. The rearrangement links TRBV10-2 to TRBJ1-1; unclear D gene. V was cut by 5 bases and J by 4 bases, with 8 bases left in between. Per the germline V gene, CDR1 is WSHSY and CDR2 is SAAADI. CDR3 length equals 12 residues.

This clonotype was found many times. CDR3 coding DNA: TGTGCCACCCTAGGGGACAGCCACACAGATACGCAGTATTTT. This translates into CATLGDSHTDTQYF. V gene TRBV24-1 combines with J gene TRBJ2-3; 7 nucleotides match TRBD1. Germline CDR1 KGHDR, CDR2 SFDVKD. J gave up 2 bases and V 9 bases, and 7 bases lay outside the gene matches. The CDR3 sequence is 14 residues long.

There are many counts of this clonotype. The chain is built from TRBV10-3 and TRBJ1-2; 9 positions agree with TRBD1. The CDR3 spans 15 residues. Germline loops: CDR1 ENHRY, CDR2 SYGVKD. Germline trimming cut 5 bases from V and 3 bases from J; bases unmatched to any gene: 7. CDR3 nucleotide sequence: TGTGCCATCAGTATGACAGGGGGATTCGACTATGGCTACACCTTC. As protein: CAISMTGGFDYGYTF.

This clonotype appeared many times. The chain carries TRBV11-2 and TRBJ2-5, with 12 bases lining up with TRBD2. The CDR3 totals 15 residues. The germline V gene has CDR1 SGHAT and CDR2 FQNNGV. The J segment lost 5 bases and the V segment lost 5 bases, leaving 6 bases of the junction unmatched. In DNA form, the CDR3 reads TGTGCCAGCAGCGAAGGACTAGCGGGGACTGAGACCCAGTACTTC. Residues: CASSEGLAGTETQYF.

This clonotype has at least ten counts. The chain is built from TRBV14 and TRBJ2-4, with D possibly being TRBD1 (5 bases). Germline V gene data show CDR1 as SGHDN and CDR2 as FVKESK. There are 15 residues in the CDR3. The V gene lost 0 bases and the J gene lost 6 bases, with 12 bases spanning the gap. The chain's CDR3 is CASSQEGKGLNIQYF. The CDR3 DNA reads TGTGCCAGCAGCCAAGAGGGGAAGGGGTTAAACATTCAGTACTTC.

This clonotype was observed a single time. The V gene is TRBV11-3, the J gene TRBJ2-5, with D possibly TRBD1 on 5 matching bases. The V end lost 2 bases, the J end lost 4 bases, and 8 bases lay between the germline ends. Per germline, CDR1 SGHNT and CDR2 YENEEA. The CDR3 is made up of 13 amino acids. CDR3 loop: CASSLNQGETQYF. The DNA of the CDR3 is TGTGCCAGCAGCTTAAATCAGGGAGAGACCCAGTACTTC.

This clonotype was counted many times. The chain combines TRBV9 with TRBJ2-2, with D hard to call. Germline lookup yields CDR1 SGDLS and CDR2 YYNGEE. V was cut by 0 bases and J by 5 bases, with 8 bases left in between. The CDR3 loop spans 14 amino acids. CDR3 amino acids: CASSVDPGTGELFF. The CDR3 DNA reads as TGTGCCAGCAGCGTAGATCCCGGTACCGGGGAGCTGTTTTTT. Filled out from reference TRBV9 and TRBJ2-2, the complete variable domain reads DSGVTQTPKHLITATGQRVTLRCSPRSGDLSVYWYQQSLDQGLQFLIQYYNGEERAKGNILERFSAQQFPDLHSELNLSSLELGDSALYFCASSVDPGTGELFFGEGSRLTVL.

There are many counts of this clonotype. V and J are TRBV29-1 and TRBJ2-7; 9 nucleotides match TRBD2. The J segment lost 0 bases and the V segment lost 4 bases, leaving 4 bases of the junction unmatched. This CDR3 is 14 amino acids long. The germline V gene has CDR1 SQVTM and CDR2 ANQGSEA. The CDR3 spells CSVATSGNSYEQYF. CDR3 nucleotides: TGCAGCGTTGCGACTAGCGGAAACTCCTACGAGCAGTACTTC.

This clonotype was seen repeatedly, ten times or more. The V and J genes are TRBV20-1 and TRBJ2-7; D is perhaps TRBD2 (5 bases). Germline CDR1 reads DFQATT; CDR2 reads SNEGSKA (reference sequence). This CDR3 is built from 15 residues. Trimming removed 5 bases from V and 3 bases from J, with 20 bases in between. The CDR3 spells CSAQSSGVVLYEQYF. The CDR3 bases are TGCAGTGCTCAGAGCTCCGGGGTAGTTCTCTACGAGCAGTACTTC.

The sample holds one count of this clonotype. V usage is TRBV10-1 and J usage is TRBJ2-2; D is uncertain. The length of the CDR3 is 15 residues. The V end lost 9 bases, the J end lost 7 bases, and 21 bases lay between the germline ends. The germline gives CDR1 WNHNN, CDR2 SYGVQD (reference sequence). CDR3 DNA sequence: TGCGCCAGGGGTATGGGGTTCATCTGTCACGGGGAGCTGTTTTTT. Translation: CARGMGFICHGELFF.

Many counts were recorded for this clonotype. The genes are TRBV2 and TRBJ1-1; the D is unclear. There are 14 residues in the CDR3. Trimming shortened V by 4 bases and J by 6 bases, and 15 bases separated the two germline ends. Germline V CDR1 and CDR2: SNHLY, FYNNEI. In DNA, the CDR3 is TGTGCCAGCAGTGGTAACTCCCCTCTTGCTGAAGCTTTCTTT. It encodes CASSGNSPLAEAFF.

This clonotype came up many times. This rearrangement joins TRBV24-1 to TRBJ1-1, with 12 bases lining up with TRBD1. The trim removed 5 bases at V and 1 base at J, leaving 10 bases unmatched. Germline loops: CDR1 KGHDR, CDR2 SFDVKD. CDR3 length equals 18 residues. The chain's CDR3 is CATSGIRDRGRWNTEAFF. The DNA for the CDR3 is TGTGCCACCAGTGGCATCCGGGACAGGGGGCGCTGGAACACTGAAGCTTTCTTT.

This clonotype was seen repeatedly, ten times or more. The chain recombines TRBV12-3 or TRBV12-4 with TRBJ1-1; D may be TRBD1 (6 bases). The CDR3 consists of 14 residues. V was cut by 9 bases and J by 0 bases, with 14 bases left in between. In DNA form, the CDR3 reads TGTGCCAGTACTCACGGGGGCATGAACACTGAAGCTTTCTTT. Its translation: CASTHGGMNTEAFF.

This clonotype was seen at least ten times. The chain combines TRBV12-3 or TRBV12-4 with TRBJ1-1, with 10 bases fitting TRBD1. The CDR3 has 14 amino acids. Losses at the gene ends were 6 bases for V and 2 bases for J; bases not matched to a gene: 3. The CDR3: CASRTTGGNTEAFF. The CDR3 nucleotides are TGTGCCAGCAGGACGACAGGGGGCAACACTGAAGCTTTCTTT.

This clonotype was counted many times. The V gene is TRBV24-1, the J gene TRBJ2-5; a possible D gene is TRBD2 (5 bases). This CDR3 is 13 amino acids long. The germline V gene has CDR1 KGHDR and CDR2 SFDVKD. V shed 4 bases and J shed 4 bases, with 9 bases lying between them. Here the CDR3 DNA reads TGTGCCACCAGTGACCCCGAGGGAGAGACCCAGTACTTC. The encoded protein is CATSDPEGETQYF.

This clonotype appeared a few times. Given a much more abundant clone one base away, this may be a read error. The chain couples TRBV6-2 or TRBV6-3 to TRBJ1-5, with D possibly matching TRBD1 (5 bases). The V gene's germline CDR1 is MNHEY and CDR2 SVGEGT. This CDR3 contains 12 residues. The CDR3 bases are TGTGCCGGCAGGGAGGGGAATCAGCCCCAGCATTTT. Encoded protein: CAGREGNQPQHF.

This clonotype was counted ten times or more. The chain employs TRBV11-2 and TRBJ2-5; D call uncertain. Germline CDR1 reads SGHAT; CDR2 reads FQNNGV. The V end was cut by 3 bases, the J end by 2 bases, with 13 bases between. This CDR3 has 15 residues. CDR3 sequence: CASSLSIISQETQYF. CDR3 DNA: TGTGCCAGCAGCTTGTCGATCATCAGTCAAGAGACCCAGTACTTC.

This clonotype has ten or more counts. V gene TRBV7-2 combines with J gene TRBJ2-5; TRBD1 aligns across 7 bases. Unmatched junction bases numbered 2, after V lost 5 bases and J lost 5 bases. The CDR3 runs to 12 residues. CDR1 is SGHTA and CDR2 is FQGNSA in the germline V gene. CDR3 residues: CASSRQGETQYF. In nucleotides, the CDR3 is TGTGCCAGCAGCCGACAGGGTGAGACCCAGTACTTC. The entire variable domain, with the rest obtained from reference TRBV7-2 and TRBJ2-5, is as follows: GAGVSQSPSNKVTEKGKDVELRCDPISGHTALYWYRQSLGQGLEFLIYFQGNSAPDKSGLPSDRFSAERTGGSVSTLTIQRTQQEDSAVYLCASSRQGETQYFGPGTRLLVL.

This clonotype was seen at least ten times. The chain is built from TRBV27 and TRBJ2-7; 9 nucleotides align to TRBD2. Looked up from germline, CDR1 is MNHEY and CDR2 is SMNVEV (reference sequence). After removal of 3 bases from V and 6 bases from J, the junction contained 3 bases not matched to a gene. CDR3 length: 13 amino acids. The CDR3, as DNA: TGTGCCAGCAGTTTGGCGGGAGGGTTCGAGCAGTACTTC. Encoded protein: CASSLAGGFEQYF.

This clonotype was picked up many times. The CDR3 bases are TGTGCCAGCAGCGTAGGCGGCGGGGAGCTGTTTTTT. This translates into CASSVGGGELFF. The rearrangement uses TRBV9 and TRBJ2-2; D gene unclear. Trimming shortened V by 0 bases and J by 7 bases, and 4 bases separated the two germline ends. CDR1 and CDR2 from the germline V gene are SGDLS and YYNGEE. The CDR3 is 12 residues long.

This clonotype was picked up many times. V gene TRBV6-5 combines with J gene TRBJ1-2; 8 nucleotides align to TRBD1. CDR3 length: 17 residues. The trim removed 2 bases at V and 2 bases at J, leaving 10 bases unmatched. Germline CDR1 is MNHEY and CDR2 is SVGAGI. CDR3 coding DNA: TGTGCCAGCAGTTACAGGGTGGCAGGGGGCACCAACTATGGCTACACCTTC. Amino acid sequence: CASSYRVAGGTNYGYTF.

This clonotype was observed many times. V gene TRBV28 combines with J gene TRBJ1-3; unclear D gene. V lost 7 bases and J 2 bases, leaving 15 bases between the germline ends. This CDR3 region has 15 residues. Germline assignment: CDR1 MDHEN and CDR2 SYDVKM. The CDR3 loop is CASIVGRATGNTIYF. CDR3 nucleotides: TGTGCCAGCATCGTCGGGAGGGCGACTGGAAACACCATATATTTT.

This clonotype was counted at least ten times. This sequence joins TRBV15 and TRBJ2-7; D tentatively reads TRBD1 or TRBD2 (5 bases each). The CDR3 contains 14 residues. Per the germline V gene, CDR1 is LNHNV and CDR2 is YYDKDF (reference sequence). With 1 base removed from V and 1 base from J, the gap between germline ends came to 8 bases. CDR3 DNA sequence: TGTGCCACCAGCAGAGCCGGGACGTCCTACGAGCAGTACTTC. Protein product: CATSRAGTSYEQYF.

CDR3 DNA sequence: TGTGCCTGCTGGACAGGGACGACCGGGATGTTCGGCTACACCTTC. It is translated as CACWTGTTGMFGYTF. This sequence joins TRBV30 and TRBJ1-2; TRBD1 matches 8 bases. The CDR3 is 15 amino acids. V gave up 6 bases and J gave up 8 bases; unmatched junction bases: 17. The V gene's germline CDR1 is GTSNPN and CDR2 SVGIG (reference sequence).

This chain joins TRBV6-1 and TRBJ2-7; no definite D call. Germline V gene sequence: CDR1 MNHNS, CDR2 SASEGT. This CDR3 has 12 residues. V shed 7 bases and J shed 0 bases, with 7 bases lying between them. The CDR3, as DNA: TGTGCCAGCAAGGGTAGCTCCTACGAGCAGTACTTC. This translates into CASKGSSYEQYF.